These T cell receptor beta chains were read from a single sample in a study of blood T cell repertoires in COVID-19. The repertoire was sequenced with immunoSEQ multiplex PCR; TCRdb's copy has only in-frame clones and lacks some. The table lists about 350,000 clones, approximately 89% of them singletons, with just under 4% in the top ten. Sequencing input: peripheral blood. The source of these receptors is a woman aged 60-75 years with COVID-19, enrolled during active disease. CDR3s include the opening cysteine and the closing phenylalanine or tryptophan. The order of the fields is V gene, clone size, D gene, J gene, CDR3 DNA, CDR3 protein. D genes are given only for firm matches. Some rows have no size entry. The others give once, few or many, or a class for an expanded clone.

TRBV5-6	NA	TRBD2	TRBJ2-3	TGTGCCAGCAGCGGCTTAGCGGGGGAGAGGACAGATACGCAGTATTTT	CASSGLAGERTDTQYF
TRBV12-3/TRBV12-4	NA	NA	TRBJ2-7	TGTGCCAGCAGTTTGGCAGGGATAGACGAGCAGTACTTC	CASSLAGIDEQYF
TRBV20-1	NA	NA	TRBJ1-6	TGCAGTGCTAGTTTGGACACTGGTTCACCCCTCCACTTT	CSASLDTGSPLHF
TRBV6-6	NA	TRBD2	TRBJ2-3	TGTGCCAGCAGTCTGACTAGCGGGGTAATACAGAGCACAGATACGCAGTATTTT	CASSLTSGVIQSTDTQYF
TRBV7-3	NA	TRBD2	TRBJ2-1	TGTGCCAGCAGCTTAGGAGTCGAGCGGGGGGGCCATGAGCAGTTCTTC	CASSLGVERGGHEQFF
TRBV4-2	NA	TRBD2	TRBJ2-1	TGTGCCAGCAGGGGACTAGCGGGGGGGAAGAACAATGAGCAGTTCTTC	CASRGLAGGKNNEQFF
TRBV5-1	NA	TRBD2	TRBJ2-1	TGCGCCAGCGCCAACCCCGGGGGGGGGCAGTTCTTC	CASANPGGGQFF
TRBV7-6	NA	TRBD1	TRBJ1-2	TGTGCCAGCAGCTTAGCCCCGGTGGGACAGCTCTATGGCTACACCTTC	CASSLAPVGQLYGYTF
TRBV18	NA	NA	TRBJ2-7	TGTGCCAGCTCTCGTGCGGATGAGCAGTACTTC	CASSRADEQYF
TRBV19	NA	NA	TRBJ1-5	TGTGCCAGTAGTCTCCTCAGGCAGCCCCAGCATTTT	CASSLLRQPQHF
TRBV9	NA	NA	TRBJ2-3	TGTGCCAGCAGCGTCCTCGGGAGACAGACCACAGATACGCAGTATTTT	CASSVLGRQTTDTQYF
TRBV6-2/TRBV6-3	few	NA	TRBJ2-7	TGTGCCAGCAGTCCGAGCAGGGTGACAAGGCAGTACTTC	CASSPSRVTRQYF
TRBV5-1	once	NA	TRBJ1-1	TGCGCCAGCAGCTTGGATACAGGGCAGACCGCTTTCTTT	CASSLDTGQTAFF
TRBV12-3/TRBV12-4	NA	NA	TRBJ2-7	TGTGCCAGCAGTTTCATGCAGGCGGGAACTGAGTACTTC	CASSFMQAGTEYF
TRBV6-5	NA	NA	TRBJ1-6	TGTGCCAGCAGTCCGACCCCCACGCGGAATTCACCCCTCCACTTT	CASSPTPTRNSPLHF
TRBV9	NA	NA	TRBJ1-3	TGTGCCAGCAGCGTAAGGGGGGGAGGAGAAGGAAACACCATATATTTT	CASSVRGGGEGNTIYF
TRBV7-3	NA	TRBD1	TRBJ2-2	TGTGCCAGCAGCTCATCCGGACAGGCCACCGGGGAGCTGTTTTTT	CASSSSGQATGELFF
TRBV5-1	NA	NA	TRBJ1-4	TGCGCCAGCAGCCCCGGGGAGGTTGAAGAAAAACTGTTTTTT	CASSPGEVEEKLFF
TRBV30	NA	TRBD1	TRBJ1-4	TGTGCCTGGACCCTTAGGGGGCGGAATGAAAAACTGTTTTTT	CAWTLRGRNEKLFF
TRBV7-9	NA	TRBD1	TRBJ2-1	TGTGCCAGCCAAGGGACAGCCTACAATGAGCAGTTCTTC	CASQGTAYNEQFF
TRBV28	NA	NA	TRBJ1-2	TGTGCCAGCACCCGGGACATCCATGGCTACACCTTC	CASTRDIHGYTF